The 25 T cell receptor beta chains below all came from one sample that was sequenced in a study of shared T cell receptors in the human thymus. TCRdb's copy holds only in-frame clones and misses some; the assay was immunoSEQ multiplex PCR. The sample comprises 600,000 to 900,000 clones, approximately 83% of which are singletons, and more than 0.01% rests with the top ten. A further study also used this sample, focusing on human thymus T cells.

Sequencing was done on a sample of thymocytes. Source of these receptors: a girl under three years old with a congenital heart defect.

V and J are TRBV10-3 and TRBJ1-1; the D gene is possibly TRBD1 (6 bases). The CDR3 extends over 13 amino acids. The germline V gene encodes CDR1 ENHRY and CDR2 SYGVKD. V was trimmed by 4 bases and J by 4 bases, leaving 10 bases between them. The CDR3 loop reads CAISGQVGTEAFF. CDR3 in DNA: TGTGCCATCAGTGGACAGGTAGGCACTGAAGCTTTCTTT.

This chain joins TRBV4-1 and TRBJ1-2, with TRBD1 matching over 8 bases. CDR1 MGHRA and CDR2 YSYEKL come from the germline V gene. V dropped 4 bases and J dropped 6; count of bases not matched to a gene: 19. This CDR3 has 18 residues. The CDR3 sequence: CASSPRRRGDRGADGYTF. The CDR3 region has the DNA TGCGCCAGCAGCCCAAGGCGGCGGGGCGACAGGGGCGCGGATGGCTACACCTTC.

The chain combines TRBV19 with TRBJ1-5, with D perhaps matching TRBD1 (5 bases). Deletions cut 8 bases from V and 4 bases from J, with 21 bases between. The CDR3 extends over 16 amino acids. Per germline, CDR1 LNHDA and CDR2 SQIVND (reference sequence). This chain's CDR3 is CASHTLRAGLNQPQHF. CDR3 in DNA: TGTGCCAGTCACACCCTAAGGGCAGGGTTAAATCAGCCCCAGCATTTT.

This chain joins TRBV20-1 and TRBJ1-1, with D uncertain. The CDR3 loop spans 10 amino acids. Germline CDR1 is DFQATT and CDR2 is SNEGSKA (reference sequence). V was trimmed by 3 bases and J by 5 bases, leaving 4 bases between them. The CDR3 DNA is TGCAGTGCTAGTAGTACTGAAGCTTTCTTT. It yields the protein CSASSTEAFF.

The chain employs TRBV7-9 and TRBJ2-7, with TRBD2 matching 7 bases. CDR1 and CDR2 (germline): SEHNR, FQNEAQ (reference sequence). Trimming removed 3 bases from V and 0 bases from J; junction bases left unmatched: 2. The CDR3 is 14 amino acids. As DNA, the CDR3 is TGTGCCAGCAGCTTGGGGGGGACCTCCTACGAGCAGTACTTC. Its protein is CASSLGGTSYEQYF.

The CDR3 DNA follows: TGTGCCAGCAGCAAAACCGGGAACCCCCCCTGGGAGACCCAGTACTTC. Residues: CASSKTGNPPWETQYF. V is TRBV21-1 and J is TRBJ2-5; TRBD2, the D gene given by the table, was not confirmed from the DNA. TRBV21-1 is a listed pseudogene. CDR3 length: 16 amino acids.

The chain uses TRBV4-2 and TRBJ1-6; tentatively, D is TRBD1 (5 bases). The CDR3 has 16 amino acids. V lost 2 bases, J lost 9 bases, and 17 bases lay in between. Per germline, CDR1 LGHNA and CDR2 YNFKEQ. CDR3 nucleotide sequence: TGTGCCAGCAGCCAACTTAACGGGGGAGAGGGTTCACCCCTCCACTTT. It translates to CASSQLNGGEGSPLHF.

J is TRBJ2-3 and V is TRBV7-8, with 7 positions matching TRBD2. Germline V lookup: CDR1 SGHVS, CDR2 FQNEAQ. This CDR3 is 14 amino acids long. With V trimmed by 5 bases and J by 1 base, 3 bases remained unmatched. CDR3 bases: TGTGCCAGCAGCCTAAGCGGGGGCACAGATACGCAGTATTTT. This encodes CASSLSGGTDTQYF.

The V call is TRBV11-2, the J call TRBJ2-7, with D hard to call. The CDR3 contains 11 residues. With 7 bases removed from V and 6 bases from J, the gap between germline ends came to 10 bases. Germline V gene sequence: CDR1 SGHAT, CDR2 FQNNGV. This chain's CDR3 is CASNQFREQYF. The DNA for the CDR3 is TGTGCCAGCAACCAGTTCCGCGAGCAGTACTTC. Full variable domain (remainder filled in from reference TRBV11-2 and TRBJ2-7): EAGVAQSPRYKIIEKRQSVAFWCNPISGHATLYWYQQILGQGPKLLIQFQNNGVVDDSQLPKDRFSAERLKGVDSTLKIQPAKLEDSAVYLCASNQFREQYFGPGTRLTVT.

The CDR3 is CASSSGNLNYGYTF. For the CDR3, the DNA is TGTGCCAGCAGCTCCGGGAACCTCAACTATGGCTACACCTTC. V gene TRBV7-9 combines with J gene TRBJ1-2; D ambiguous. CDR1 is SEHNR and CDR2 is FQNEAQ in the germline V gene (reference sequence). This CDR3 is 14 amino acids long. With 4 bases removed from V and 2 bases from J, the gap between germline ends came to 11 bases.

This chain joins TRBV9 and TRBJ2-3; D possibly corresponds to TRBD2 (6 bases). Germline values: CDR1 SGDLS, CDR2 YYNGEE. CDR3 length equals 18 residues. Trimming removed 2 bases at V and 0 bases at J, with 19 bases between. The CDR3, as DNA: TGTGCCAGCAGCGTTACACAACCGGGACTCCCTAGCACAGATACGCAGTATTTT. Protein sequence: CASSVTQPGLPSTDTQYF.

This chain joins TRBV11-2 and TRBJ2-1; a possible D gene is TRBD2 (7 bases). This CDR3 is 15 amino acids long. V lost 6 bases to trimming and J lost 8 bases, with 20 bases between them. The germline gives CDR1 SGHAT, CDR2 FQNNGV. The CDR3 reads CASSLRGAHGDEQFF. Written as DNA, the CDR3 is TGTGCCAGCAGTCTCCGGGGGGCTCACGGGGATGAGCAGTTCTTC. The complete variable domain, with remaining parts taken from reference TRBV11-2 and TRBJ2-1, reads EAGVAQSPRYKIIEKRQSVAFWCNPISGHATLYWYQQILGQGPKLLIQFQNNGVVDDSQLPKDRFSAERLKGVDSTLKIQPAKLEDSAVYLCASSLRGAHGDEQFFGPGTRLTVL.

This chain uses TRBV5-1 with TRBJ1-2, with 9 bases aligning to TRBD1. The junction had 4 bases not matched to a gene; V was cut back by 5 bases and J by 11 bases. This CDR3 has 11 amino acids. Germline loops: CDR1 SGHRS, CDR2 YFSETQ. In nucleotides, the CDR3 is TGCGCCAGCAGGGGACAGGGACGGTACACCTTC. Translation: CASRGQGRYTF.

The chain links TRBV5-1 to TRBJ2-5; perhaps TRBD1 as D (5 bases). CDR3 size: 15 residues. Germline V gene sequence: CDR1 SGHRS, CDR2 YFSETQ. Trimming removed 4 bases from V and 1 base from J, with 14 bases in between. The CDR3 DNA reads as TGCGCCAGCAGCATGCAGGGTTGGAGCCAAGAGACCCAGTACTTC. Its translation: CASSMQGWSQETQYF. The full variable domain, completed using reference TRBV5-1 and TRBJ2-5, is KAGVTQTPRYLIKTRGQQVTLSCSPISGHRSVSWYQQTPGQGLQFLFEYFSETQRNKGNFPGRFSGRQFSNSRSEMNVSTLELGDSALYLCASSMQGWSQETQYFGPGTRLLVL.

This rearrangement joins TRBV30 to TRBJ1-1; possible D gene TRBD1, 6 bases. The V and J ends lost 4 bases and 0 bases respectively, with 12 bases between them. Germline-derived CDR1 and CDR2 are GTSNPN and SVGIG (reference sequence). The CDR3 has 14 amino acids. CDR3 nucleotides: TGTGCCTGGAACGCACAGGGAATGAACACTGAAGCTTTCTTT. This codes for CAWNAQGMNTEAFF.

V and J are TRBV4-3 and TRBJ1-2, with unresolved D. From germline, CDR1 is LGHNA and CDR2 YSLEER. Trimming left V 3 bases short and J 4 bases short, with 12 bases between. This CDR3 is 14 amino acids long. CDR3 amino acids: CASSQSLYIYGYTF. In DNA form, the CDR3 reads TGCGCCAGCAGCCAGTCGCTCTATATCTATGGCTACACCTTC.

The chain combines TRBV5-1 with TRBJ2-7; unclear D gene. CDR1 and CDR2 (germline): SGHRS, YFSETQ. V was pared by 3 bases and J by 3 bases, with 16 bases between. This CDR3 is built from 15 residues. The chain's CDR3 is CASSSKDFTLYEQYF. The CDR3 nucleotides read TGCGCCAGCAGCTCGAAAGACTTTACCCTCTACGAGCAGTACTTC. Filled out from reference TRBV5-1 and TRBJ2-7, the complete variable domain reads KAGVTQTPRYLIKTRGQQVTLSCSPISGHRSVSWYQQTPGQGLQFLFEYFSETQRNKGNFPGRFSGRQFSNSRSEMNVSTLELGDSALYLCASSSKDFTLYEQYFGPGTRLTVT.

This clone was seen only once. CDR3: CASSNSQDTGTNEKLFF. In DNA form, the CDR3 reads TGTGCCAGCAGCAATTCCCAAGACACCGGAACTAATGAAAAACTGTTTTTT. The chain is built from TRBV7-9 and TRBJ1-4; D remains unclear. Trimming took off 5 bases at V and 1 base at J, with 17 bases between the two ends. The CDR3 runs to 17 residues. From germline, CDR1 is SEHNR and CDR2 FQNEAQ (reference sequence).

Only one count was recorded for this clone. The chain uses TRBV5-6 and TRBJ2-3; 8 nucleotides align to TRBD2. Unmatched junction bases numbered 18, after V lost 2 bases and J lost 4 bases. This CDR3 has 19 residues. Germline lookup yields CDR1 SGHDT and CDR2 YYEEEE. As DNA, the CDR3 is TGTGCCAGCAGCTTTTGGCTCGCCGGGGCTAGCGGGTTAGCAGATACGCAGTATTTT. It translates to CASSFWLAGASGLADTQYF.

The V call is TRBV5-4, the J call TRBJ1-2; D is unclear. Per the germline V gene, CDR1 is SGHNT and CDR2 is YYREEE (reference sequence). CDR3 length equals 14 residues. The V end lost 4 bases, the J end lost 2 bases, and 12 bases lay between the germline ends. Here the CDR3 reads CASSDSGRNYGYTF. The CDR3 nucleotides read TGTGCCAGCAGCGATTCAGGCCGGAACTATGGCTACACCTTC. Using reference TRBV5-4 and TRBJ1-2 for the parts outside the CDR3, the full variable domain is ETGVTQSPTHLIKTRGQQVTLRCSSQSGHNTVSWYQQALGQGPQFIFQYYREEENGRGNFPPRFSGLQFPNYSSELNVNALELDDSALYLCASSDSGRNYGYTFGSGTRLTVV.

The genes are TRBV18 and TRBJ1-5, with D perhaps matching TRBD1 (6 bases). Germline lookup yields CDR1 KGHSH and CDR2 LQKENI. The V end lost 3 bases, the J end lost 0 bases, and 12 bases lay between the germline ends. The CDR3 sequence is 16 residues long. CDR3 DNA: TGTGCCAGCTCACCCTCAGGGGCTGATAGCAATCAGCCCCAGCATTTT. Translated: CASSPSGADSNQPQHF.

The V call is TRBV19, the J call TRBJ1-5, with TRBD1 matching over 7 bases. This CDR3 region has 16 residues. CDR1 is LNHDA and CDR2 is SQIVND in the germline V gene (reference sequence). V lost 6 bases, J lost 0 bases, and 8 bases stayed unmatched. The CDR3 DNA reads TGTGCCAGTAGGGACCAGGGACAGCGTAGCAATCAGCCCCAGCATTTT. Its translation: CASRDQGQRSNQPQHF.

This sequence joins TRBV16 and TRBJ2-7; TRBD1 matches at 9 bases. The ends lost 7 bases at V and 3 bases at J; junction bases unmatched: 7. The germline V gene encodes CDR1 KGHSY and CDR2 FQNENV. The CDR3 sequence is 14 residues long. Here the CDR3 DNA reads TGTGCCAGCAACACCGGGACAGGGTTCTACGAGCAGTACTTC. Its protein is CASNTGTGFYEQYF.

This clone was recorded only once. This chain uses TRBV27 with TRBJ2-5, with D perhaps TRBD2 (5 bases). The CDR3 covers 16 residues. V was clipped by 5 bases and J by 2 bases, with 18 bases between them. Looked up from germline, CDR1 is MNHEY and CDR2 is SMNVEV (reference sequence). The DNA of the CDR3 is TGTGCCAGCAGTCCCCGTCGGGGAGAGCCTCAAGAGACCCAGTACTTC. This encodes CASSPRRGEPQETQYF.

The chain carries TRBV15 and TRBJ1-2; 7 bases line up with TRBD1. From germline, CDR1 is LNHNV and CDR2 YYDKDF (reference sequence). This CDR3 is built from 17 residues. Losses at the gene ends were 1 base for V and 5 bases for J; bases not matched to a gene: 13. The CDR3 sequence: CATSRGQGEAREYGYTF. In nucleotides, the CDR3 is TGTGCCACCAGCAGAGGACAGGGTGAGGCTCGCGAATATGGCTACACCTTC.